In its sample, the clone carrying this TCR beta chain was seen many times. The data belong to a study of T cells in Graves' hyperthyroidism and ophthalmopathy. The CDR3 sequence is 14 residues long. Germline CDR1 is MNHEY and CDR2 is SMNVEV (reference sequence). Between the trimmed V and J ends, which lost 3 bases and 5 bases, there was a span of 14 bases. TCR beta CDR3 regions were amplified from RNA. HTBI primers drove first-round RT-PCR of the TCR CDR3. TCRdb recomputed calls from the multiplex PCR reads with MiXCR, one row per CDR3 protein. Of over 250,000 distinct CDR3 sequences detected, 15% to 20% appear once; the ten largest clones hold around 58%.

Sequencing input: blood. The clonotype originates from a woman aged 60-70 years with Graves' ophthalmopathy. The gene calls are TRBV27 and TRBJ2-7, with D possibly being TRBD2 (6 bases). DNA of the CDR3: TGTGCCAGCAGTTTTTCCGGGAGAATCCACGAGCAGTACTTC. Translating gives CASSFSGRIHEQYF.